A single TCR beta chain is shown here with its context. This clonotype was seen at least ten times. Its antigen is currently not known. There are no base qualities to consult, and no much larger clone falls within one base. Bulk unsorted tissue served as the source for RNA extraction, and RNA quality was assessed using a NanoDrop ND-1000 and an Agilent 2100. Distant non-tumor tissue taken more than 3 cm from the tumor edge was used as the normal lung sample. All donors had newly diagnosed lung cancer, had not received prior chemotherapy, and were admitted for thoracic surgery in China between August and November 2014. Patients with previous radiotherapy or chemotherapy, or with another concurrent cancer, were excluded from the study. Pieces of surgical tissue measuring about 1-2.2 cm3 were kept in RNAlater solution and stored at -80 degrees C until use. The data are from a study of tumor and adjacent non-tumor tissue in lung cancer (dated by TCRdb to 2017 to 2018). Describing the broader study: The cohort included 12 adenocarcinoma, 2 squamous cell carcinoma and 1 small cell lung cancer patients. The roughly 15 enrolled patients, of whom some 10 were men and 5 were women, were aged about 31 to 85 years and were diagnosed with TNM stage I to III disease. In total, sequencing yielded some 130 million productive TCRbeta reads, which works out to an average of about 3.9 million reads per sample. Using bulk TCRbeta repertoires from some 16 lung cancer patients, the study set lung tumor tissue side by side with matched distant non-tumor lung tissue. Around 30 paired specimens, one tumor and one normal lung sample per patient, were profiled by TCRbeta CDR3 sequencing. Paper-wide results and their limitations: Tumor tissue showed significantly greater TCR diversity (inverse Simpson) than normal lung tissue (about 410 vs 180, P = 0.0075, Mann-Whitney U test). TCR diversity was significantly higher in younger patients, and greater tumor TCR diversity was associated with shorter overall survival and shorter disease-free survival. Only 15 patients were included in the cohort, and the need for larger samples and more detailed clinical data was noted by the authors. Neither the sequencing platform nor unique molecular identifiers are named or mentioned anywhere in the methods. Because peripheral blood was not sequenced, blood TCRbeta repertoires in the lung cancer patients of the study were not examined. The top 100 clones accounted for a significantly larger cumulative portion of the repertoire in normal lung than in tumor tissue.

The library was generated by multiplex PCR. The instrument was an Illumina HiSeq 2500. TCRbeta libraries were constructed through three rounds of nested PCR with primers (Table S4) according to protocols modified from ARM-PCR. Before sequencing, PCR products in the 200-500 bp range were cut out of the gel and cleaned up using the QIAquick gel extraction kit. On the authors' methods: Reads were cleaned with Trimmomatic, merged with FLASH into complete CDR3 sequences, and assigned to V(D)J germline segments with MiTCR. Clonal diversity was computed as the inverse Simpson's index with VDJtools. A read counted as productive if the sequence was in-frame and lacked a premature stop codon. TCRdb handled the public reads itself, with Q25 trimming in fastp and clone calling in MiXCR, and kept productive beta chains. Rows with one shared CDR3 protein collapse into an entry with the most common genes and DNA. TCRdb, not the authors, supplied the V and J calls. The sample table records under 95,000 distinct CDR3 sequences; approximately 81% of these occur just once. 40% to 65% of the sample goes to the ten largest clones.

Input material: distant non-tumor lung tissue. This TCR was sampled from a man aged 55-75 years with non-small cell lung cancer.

At the DNA level, the sequence is TGCAGTGCTAGAGGGGCGGAACAGGGGACCTTACTTGAAAAACTGTTTTTT. This is translated as CSARGAEQGTLLEKLFF. The sequence is built from TRBV20-1 and TRBJ1-4; 7 junctional bases match TRBD1. Trimming accounts for 1 base at V and 7 bases at J, while the number of junction bases matched to no gene is 15. CDR1 DFQATT and CDR2 SNEGSKA were looked up in the germline V gene (reference sequence). Including cysteine and phenylalanine, the CDR3 has 17 amino acids. The entry retains the CDR3 DNA only, 51 bases that are in frame from base 1.